The source of this TCR beta chain is a study of blood T cell repertoires in COVID-19. Turning to the study itself: PBMCs, B-cell-depleted T cells, or T cells were the source of the cDNA or gDNA that made up the material.

Original methodology: How many nucleated cells were present was estimated from reference gene primer amplification. The repertoire was sequenced with immunoSEQ multiplex PCR; TCRdb's copy has only in-frame clones and lacks some. The DNA gave D and trimming, while V, J and clone size come from that table. The table has about 300,000 clones, approximately 88% seen once. The V end lost 4 bases, the J end lost 3 bases, and 9 bases lay between the germline ends. Per the germline V gene, CDR1 is SQVTM and CDR2 is ANQGSEA. This CDR3 comprises 12 residues. The TCR comes from a human donor with COVID-19, enrolled during active disease. The donor label of this sample is uncertain. The sequenced material came from peripheral blood. The gene calls are TRBV29-1 and TRBJ1-2; perhaps TRBD1 as D (6 bases). Here the CDR3 DNA reads TGCAGCGTTGCGACAGGAGACTATGGCTACACCTTC. Translation: CSVATGDYGYTF.